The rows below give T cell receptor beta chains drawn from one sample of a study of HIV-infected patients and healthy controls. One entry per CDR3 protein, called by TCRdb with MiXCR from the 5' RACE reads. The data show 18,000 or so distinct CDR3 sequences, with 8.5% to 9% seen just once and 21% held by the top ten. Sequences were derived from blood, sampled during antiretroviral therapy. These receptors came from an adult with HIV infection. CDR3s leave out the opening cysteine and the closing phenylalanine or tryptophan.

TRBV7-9 ASSFRLANEQF
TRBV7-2 ASTQGETQY
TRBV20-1 SAPGGTEAF
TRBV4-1 ASSPGASGGLSNEQF
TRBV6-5 ASSYSFSGANVLT
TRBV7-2 ASSYRQGTAHQPQH
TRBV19 ASSPVDSLGGYT
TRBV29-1 SVAGDRGREAPGYT
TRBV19 ASRTDIISYNEQF
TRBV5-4 ASSWGDGYEAF
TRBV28 ASSFMGYGNQPQH
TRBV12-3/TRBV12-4 ASSFSVSSYNEQF
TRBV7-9 ASGPPDRGSSGANVLT
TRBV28 ASSHDRAHEQY
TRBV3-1 ASSQGGGSGSPLH
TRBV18 ASSPSGDVNTGELF
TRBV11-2 AGDSASGANVLT
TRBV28 ASSLFAGADEQY
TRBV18 ASSPEDPTGTEAF
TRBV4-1 ASSQDRSGRDTDTQY
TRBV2 ASSDRGLVYGYT
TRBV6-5 ASSYSSDLNTEAF
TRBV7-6 ASSLPRSGTSGQETQY
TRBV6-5 ASRVSSTDTQY
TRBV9 ASSVGAGPVTEAF
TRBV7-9 ASSPRLGVPGELF
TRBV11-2 ASAPGRPYEQY
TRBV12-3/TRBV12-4 ASSLEGAVNGRGYT
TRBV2 ASSEGLAGNTDTQY
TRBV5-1 ASSPGLAGGIDTQY
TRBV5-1 ASSSGTSGVEQF
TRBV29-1 SVELGSLFFGETQY
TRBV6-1 ASSDEDAMNTEAF
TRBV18 ASSPDRMNTEAF
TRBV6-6 ASSYSRQGGYEQY
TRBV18 ASSPPTNTEAF
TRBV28 ASSPGTNLNTEAF
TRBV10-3 AIRPGTSGSRYNEQF
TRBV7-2 ASSRAYEQF
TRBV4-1 ASSHITGAVTEAF
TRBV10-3 AISELRPSLTNNEQF
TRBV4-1 ASSPQGGESTGELF
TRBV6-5 ASSYGRQETQY
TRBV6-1 ASKRIYGQGNQPQH
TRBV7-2 ASSSRDTQY